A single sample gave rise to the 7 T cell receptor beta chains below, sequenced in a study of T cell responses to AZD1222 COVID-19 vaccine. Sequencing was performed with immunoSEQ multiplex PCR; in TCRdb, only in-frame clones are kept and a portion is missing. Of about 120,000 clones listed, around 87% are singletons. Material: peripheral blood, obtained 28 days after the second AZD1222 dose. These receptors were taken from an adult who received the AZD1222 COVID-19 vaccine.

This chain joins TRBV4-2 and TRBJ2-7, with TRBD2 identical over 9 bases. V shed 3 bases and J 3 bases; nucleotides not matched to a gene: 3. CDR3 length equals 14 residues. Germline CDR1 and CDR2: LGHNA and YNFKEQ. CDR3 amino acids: CASSHGSGGYEQYF. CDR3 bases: TGTGCCAGCAGCCATGGTAGCGGGGGCTACGAGCAGTACTTC.

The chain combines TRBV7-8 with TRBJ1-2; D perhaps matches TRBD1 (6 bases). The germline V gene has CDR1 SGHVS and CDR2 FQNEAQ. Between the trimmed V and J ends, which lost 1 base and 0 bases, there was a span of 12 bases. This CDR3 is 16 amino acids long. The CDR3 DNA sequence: TGTGCCAGCAGCTTAGAGGGACACCGAGCTAACTATGGCTACACCTTC. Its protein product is CASSLEGHRANYGYTF.

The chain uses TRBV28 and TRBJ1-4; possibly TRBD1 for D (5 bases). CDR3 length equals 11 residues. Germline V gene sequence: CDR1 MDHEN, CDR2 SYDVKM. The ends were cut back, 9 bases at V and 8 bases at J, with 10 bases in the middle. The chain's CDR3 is CASGTREKLFF. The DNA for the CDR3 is TGTGCCAGTGGGACGAGGGAAAAACTGTTTTTT.

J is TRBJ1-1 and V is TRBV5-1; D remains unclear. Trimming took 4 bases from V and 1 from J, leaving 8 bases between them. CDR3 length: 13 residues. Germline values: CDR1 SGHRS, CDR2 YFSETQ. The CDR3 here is CASSLLGNTEAFF. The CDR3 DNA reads TGCGCCAGCAGCCTTCTAGGGAACACTGAAGCTTTCTTT.

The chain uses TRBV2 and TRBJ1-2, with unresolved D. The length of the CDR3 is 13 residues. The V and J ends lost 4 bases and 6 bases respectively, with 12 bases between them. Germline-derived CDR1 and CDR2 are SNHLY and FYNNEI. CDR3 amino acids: CASSVLGRDGYTF. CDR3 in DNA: TGTGCCAGCAGTGTTCTAGGTCGGGATGGCTACACCTTC.

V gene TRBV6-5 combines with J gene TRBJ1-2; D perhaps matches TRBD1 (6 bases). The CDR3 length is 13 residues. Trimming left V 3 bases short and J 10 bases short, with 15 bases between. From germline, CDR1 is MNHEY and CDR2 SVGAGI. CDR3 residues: CASSYYPNRDYTF. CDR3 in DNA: TGTGCCAGCAGTTATTACCCTAACAGGGACTACACCTTC.

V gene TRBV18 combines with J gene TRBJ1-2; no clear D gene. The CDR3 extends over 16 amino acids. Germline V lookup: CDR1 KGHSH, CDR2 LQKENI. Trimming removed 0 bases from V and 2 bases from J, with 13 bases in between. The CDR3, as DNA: TGTGCCAGCTCACCACCGAGTAGTAGTGTCAACTATGGCTACACCTTC. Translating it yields CASSPPSSSVNYGYTF.